This entry concerns a single T cell receptor beta chain. What it recognizes is unknown. CD45RA-negative memory and CD45RA+ naive subsets were split from the CD4+ cells. This specimen comes from a study of shared clonotypes between healthy human individuals. Study as a whole: CD8 memory received one plate per donor, CD8 naive two, CD4 memory three and CD4 naive three.

Original processing notes: Filtering differed because ImmunoSEQ produced junction-only sequences that carried no quality scores. Clones were read by immunoSEQ multiplex PCR, and TCRdb kept only the in-frame ones, dropping some. V, J and clone size are those of that table, while D and trimming were read from the DNA. Of some 2.4 million clones in the sample, 80% to 95% are singletons; the top ten hold roughly 0.36%. This CDR3 is 14 amino acids long. With 6 bases removed from V and 4 bases from J, the gap between germline ends came to 15 bases. Per germline, CDR1 MGHRA and CDR2 YSYEKL. The study, taken as a whole, reports: Owing to a small donor count, the genetic and exposure-history diversity represented was limited.

This chain links TRBV4-1 with TRBJ1-1, with a weak D call TRBD1 (6 bases). The specimen was naive CD4+ T cells from PBMCs. Subset denoted: CD45RA+ positively selected. This receptor was taken from a man aged 18-30 years in good health. Some clones in this sample may be carry-over from other donors' samples. The CDR3: CASSDNRDLTEAFF. In DNA, the CDR3 is TGCGCCAGCAGTGATAACAGGGACCTCACTGAAGCTTTCTTT.